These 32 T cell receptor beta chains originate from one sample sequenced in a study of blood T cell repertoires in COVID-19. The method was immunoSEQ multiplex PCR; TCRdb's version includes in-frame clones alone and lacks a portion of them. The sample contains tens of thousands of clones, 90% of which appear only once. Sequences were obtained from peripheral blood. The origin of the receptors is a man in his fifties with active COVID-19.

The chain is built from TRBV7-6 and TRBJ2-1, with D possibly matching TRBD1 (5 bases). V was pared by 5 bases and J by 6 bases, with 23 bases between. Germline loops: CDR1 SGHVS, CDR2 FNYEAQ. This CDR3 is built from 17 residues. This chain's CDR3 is CASSLIVSSGNSNEQFF. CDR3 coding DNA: TGTGCCAGCAGCCTAATAGTCTCCTCAGGGAACTCCAATGAGCAGTTCTTC.

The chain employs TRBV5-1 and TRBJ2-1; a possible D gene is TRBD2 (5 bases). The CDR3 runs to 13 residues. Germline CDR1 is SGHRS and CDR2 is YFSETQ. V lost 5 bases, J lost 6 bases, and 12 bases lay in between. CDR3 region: CASRNSVTNEQFF. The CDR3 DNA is TGCGCCAGCAGAAATAGCGTAACCAATGAGCAGTTCTTC.

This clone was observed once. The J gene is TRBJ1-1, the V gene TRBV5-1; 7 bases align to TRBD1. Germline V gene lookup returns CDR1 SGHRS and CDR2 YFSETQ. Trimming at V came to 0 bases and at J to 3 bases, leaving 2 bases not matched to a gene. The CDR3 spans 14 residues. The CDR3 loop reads CASSLAGGHTEAFF. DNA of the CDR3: TGCGCCAGCAGCTTGGCAGGGGGGCACACTGAAGCTTTCTTT.

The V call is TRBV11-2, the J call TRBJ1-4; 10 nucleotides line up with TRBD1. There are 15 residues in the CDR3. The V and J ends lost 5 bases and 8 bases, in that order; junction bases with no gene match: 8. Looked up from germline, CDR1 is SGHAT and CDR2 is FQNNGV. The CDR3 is CASSPSTGGEEKLFF. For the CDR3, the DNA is TGTGCCAGCAGCCCATCGACAGGGGGCGAGGAAAAACTGTTTTTT.

The CDR3 DNA follows: TGTGCCAGCAGTGACGAGACAGACACCGGGGAGCTGTTTTTT. Protein sequence: CASSDETDTGELFF. The chain uses TRBV6-4 and TRBJ2-2; a possible D gene is TRBD1 (5 bases). V was pared by 2 bases and J by 3 bases, with 7 bases between. In germline, CDR1 is MRHNA, CDR2 SNTAGT. The CDR3 extends over 14 amino acids.

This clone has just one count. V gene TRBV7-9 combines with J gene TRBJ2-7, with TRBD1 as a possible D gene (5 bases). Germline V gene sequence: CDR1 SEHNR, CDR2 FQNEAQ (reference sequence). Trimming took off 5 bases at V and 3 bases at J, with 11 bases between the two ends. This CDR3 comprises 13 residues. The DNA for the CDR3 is TGTGCCAGCAGCCACAGGTCGGTCTACGAGCAGTACTTC. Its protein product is CASSHRSVYEQYF.

In nucleotides, the CDR3 is TGTGCCAGCAGCCAAGGCGGCAGGGGCCATACGCAGTATTTT. It specifies CASSQGGRGHTQYF. This rearrangement joins TRBV3-1 (or the pseudogene TRBV3-2) to TRBJ2-3, with D perhaps matching TRBD1 (6 bases). Germline V gene data show CDR1 as LGHDT and CDR2 as YNNKEL (reference sequence). The CDR3 has 14 amino acids. V gave up 1 base and J gave up 7 bases, with 12 bases separating them.

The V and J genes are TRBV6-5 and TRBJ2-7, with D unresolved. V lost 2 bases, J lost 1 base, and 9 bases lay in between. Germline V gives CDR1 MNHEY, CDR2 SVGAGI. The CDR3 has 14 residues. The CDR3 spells CASSYGGGSYEQYF. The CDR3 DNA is TGTGCCAGCAGTTACGGCGGTGGTTCCTACGAGCAGTACTTC.

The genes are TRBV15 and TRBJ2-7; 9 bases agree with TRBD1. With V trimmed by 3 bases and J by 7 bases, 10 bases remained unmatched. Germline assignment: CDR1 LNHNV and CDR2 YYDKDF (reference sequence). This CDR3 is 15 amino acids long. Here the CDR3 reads CATSRTDRGKREQYF. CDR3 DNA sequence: TGTGCCACCAGCAGGACCGACAGGGGGAAGAGAGAGCAGTACTTC.

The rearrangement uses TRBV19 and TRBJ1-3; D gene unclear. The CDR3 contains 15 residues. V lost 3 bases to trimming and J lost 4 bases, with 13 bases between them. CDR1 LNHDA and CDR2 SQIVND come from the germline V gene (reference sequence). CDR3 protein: CASSISVQRGNTIYF. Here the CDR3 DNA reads TGTGCCAGTAGTATTTCCGTGCAGCGCGGAAACACCATATATTTT.

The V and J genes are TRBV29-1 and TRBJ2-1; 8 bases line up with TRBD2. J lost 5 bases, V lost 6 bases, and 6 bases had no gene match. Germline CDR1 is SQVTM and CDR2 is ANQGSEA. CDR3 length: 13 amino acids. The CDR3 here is CSVSSGVNNEQFF. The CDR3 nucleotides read TGCAGCGTGAGTAGCGGGGTCAACAATGAGCAGTTCTTC.

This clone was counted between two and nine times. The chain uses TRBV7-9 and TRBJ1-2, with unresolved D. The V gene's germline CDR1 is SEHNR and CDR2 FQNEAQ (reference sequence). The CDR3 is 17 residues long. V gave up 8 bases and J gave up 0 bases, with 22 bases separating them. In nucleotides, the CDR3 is TGTGCCAGCGGGTCCTTGGGTCGGAGACTTTCTAACTATGGCTACACCTTC. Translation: CASGSLGRRLSNYGYTF.

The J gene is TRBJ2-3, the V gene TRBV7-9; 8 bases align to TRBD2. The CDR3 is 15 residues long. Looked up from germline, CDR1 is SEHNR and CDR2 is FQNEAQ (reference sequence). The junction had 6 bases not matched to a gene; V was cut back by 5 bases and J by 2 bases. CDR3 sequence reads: CASSPGTRDTDTQYF. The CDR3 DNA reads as TGTGCCAGCAGCCCCGGGACTAGAGACACAGATACGCAGTATTTT.

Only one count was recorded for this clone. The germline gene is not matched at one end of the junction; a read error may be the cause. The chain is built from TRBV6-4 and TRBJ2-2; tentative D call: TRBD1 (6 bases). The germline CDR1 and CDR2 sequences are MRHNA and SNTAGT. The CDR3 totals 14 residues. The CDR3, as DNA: TGTGCCAGCAGTCGGGACACGAAAACCGGGGAGCTGTTTTTT. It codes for CASSRDTKTGELFF.

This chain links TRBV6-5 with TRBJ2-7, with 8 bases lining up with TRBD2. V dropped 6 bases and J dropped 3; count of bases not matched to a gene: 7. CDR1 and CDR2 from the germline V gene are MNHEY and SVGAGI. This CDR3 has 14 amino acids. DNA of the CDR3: TGTGCCAGCAGGGGGTCTAGCGGGTTCTACGAGCAGTACTTC. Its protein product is CASRGSSGFYEQYF.

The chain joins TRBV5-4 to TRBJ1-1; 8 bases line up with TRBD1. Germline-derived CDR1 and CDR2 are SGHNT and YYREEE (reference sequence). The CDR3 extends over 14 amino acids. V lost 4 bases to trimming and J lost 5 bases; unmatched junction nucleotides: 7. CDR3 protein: CASSNRGVGTEAFF. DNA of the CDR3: TGTGCCAGCAGCAACAGGGGGGTCGGGACTGAAGCTTTCTTT.

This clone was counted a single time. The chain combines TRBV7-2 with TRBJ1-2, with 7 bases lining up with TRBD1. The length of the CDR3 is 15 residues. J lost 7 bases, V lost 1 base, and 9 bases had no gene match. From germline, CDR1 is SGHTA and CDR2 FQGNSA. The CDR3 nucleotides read TGTGCCAGCAGCTTAGAGTGGCGGACAGGTTCTGGCTACACCTTC. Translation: CASSLEWRTGSGYTF.

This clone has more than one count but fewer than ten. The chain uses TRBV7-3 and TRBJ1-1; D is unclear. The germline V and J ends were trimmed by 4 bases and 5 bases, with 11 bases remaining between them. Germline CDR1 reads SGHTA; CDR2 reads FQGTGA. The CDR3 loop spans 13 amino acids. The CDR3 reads CASSWRDGTEAFF. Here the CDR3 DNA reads TGTGCCAGCAGCTGGCGGGATGGAACTGAAGCTTTCTTT.

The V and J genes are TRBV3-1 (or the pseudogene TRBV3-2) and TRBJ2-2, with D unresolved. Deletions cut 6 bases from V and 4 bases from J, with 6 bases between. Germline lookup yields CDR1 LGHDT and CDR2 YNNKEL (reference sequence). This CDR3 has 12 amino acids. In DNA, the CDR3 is TGTGCCAGCAGTTTGAGCACCGGGGAGCTGTTTTTT. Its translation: CASSLSTGELFF.

The CDR3 DNA is TGTGCCAGTAGTATGGCACAGGCAACCGGGGAGCTGTTTTTT. Its translation is CASSMAQATGELFF. J is TRBJ2-2 and V is TRBV19; a weak D match, TRBD1 (5 bases). This CDR3 comprises 14 residues. V lost 3 bases and J 5 bases, leaving 10 bases between the germline ends. Germline V gene sequence: CDR1 LNHDA, CDR2 SQIVND (reference sequence).

The CDR3 DNA sequence: TGCGCCAGCAGTGATTTAGCGGGGGGGTTTGGAAACATTCAGTACTTC. This sequence encodes CASSDLAGGFGNIQYF. The chain has TRBV10-2 and TRBJ2-4; TRBD2 agrees at 11 bases. The CDR3 is made up of 16 amino acids. Trimming cost V 3 bases and J 6 bases; bases outside gene matches: 7. Germline CDR1 reads WSHSY; CDR2 reads SAAADI.

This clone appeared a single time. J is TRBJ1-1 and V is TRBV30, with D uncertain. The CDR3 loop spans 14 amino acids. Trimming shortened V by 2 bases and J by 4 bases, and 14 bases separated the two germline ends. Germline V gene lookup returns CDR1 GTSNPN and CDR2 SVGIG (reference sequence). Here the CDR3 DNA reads TGTGCCTGGAGTAGCCAAGCCTCGGGCACTGAAGCTTTCTTT. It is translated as CAWSSQASGTEAFF.

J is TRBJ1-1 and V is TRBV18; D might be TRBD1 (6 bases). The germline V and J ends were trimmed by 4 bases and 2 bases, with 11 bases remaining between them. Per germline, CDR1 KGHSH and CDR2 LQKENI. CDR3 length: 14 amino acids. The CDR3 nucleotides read TGTGCCAGCTCACGGGGACAAGTTAACACTGAAGCTTTCTTT. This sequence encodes CASSRGQVNTEAFF. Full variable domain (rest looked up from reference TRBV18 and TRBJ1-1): NAGVMQNPRHLVRRRGQEARLRCSPMKGHSHVYWYRQLPEEGLKFMVYLQKENIIDESGMPKERFSAEFPKEGPSILRIQQVVRGDSAAYFCASSRGQVNTEAFFGQGTRLTVV.

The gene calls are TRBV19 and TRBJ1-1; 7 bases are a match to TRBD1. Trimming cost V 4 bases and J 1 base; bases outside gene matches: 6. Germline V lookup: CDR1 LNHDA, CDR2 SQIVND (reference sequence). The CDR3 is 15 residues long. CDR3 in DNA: TGTGCCAGTAGTAGGGGGGACAGTACGAACACTGAAGCTTTCTTT. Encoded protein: CASSRGDSTNTEAFF.

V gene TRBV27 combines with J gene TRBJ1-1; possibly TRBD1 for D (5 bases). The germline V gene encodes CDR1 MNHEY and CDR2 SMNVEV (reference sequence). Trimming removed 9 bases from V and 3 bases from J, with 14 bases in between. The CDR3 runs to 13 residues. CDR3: CASPEWGDTEAFF. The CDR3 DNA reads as TGTGCCAGTCCCGAGTGGGGGGACACTGAAGCTTTCTTT.

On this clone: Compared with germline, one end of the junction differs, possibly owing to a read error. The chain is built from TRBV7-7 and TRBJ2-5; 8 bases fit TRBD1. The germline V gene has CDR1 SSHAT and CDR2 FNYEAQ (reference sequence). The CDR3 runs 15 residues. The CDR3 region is CASSLGQGAIETQYF. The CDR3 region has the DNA TGTGCTAGCAGCTTAGGGCAGGGGGCCATAGAGACCCAGTACTTC.

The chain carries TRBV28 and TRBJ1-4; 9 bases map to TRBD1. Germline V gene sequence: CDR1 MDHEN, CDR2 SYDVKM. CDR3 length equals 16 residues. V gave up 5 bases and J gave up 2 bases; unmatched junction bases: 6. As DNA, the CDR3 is TGTGCCAGCAGTCCCACAGGGGGCTGGACTAATGAAAAACTGTTTTTT. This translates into CASSPTGGWTNEKLFF.

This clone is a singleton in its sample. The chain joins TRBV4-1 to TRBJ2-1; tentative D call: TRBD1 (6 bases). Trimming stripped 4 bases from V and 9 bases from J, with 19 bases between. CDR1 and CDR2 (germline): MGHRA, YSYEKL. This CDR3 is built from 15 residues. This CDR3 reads CASSLSGTKAGEQFF. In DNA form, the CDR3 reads TGCGCCAGCAGCCTTTCCGGGACAAAGGCGGGTGAGCAGTTCTTC.

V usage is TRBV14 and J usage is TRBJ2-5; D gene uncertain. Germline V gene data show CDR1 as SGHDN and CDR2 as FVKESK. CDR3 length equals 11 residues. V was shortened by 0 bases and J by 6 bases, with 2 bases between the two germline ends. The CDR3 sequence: CASSQDKTQYF. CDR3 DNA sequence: TGTGCCAGCAGCCAAGATAAGACCCAGTACTTC.

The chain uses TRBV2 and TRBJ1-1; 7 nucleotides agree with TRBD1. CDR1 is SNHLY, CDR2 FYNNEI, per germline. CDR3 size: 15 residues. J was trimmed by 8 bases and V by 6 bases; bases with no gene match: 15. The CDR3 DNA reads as TGTGCCAGCAGCAATACAGGGGCAGCGGTTGGAGAAGCTTTCTTT. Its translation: CASSNTGAAVGEAFF.

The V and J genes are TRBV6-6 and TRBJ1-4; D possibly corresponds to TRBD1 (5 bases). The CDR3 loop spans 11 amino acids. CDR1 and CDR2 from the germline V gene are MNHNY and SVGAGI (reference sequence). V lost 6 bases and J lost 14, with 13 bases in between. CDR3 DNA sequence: TGTGCCAGCAGCGACCTCAGGGTCCTGTTTTTT. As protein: CASSDLRVLFF.

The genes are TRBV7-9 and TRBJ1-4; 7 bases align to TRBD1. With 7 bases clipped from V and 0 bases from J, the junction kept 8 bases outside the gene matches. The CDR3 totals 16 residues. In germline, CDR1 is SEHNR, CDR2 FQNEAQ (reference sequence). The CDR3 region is CASTAGDRTTNEKLFF. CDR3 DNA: TGTGCCAGCACCGCAGGGGACAGAACAACTAATGAAAAACTGTTTTTT. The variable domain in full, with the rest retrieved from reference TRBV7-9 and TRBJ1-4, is DTGVSQNPRHKITKRGQNVTFRCDPISEHNRLYWYRQTLGQGPEFLTYFQNEAQLEKSRLLSDRFSAERPKGSFSTLEIQRTEQGDSAMYLCASTAGDRTTNEKLFFGSGTQLSVL.